This entry is about one T cell receptor beta chain. The CDR3 contains 14 residues. V lost 6 bases, J lost 2 bases, and 5 bases stayed unmatched. From germline, CDR1 is MDHEN and CDR2 SYDVKM. This entry comes from a study of control samples from healthy donors and cancer patients. The assay was immunoSEQ multiplex PCR, and TCRdb's table has in-frame clones only and misses some. The sample holds just over 90,000 clones; about 86% are singletons and the top ten take around 1.3%. The chain employs TRBV28 and TRBJ2-3, with 7 nucleotides matching TRBD2. The sequence came from a woman aged 50 to 60 in good health. The sample consisted of blood. CDR3 loop: CASRGGVDTDTQYF. The CDR3 nucleotides are TGTGCCAGCAGGGGGGGGGTAGACACAGATACGCAGTATTTT. Using reference TRBV28 and TRBJ2-3 for the parts outside the CDR3, the full variable domain is DVKVTQSSRYLVKRTGEKVFLECVQDMDHENMFWYRQDPGLGLRLIYFSYDVKMKEKGDIPEGYSVSREKKERFSLILESASTNQTSMYLCASRGGVDTDTQYFGPGTRLTVL.